What follows are 26 T cell receptor beta chains derived from one specimen sequenced in a study of cytomegalovirus exposure and HLA in healthy donors. Both 60 Vbeta primers and 13 Jbeta primers went into the PCR. Clones were sequenced by immunoSEQ multiplex PCR, and TCRdb holds only the in-frame ones, with some missing. Here the sample spans fewer than 130,000 clones, roughly 69% being singletons. Specimen: PBMCs. The receptors stem from a man aged 50-59 years in good health and CMV-seropositive.

The J gene is TRBJ2-1, the V gene TRBV28, with unresolved D. The CDR3 consists of 11 residues. CDR1 and CDR2 (germline): MDHEN, SYDVKM. Between the trimmed V and J ends, which lost 6 bases and 7 bases, there was a span of 7 bases. Here the CDR3 DNA reads TGTGCCAGCAGCCTCGGGAATGAGCAGTTCTTC. This sequence encodes CASSLGNEQFF.

This clone was detected only once. The V gene is TRBV11-3, the J gene TRBJ2-2; 8 positions agree with TRBD2. This CDR3 region has 16 residues. Germline V CDR1 and CDR2: SGHNT, YENEEA. J was trimmed by 3 bases and V by 5 bases; bases with no gene match: 8. CDR3 bases: TGTGCCAGCAGCCTCACTAGCGGCTCGGACACCGGGGAGCTGTTTTTT. It encodes CASSLTSGSDTGELFF.

In regard to this clone: This specimen includes other DNA sequences encoding the same CDR3. V and J are TRBV6-1 and TRBJ1-1, with 11 nucleotides matching TRBD1. V lost 3 bases to trimming and J lost 1 base; unmatched junction nucleotides: 1. Germline V gives CDR1 MNHNS, CDR2 SASEGT. The CDR3 spans 15 residues. DNA of the CDR3: TGTGCCAGCAGTGAGGGACAGGGGGGGAACACTGAAGCTTTCTTT. Translated: CASSEGQGGNTEAFF.

The chain couples TRBV5-8 to TRBJ2-3; D call uncertain. From germline, CDR1 is SGHTS and CDR2 YDEGEE. The CDR3 sequence is 15 residues long. V lost 6 bases and J 2 bases, leaving 16 bases between the germline ends. CDR3 loop: CASTFVGSNTDTQYF. CDR3 nucleotides: TGTGCCAGCACCTTCGTTGGCAGTAACACAGATACGCAGTATTTT.

This chain connects TRBV5-1 to TRBJ2-1; a weak D match, TRBD1 (6 bases). Germline CDR1 and CDR2: SGHRS and YFSETQ. This CDR3 spans 16 amino acids. V gave up 0 bases and J gave up 1 base, with 11 bases separating them. The CDR3 DNA follows: TGCGCCAGCAGCTTGGGTCCAGGGGTTTCCTACAATGAGCAGTTCTTC. This gives the protein CASSLGPGVSYNEQFF.

In its sample, this clone was seen once. CDR3 amino acids: CASKITAGNIQYF. The DNA of the CDR3 is TGTGCCAGCAAAATTACCGCAGGAAACATTCAGTACTTC. V and J are TRBV2 and TRBJ2-4; no clear D gene. Germline CDR1 is SNHLY and CDR2 is FYNNEI. Trimming left V 7 bases short and J 6 bases short, with 13 bases between. The CDR3 is made up of 13 amino acids.

The CDR3 sequence is CAWNTSGGDSYEQYF. The CDR3 nucleotides are TGTGCCTGGAATACCTCCGGGGGGGACTCCTACGAGCAGTACTTC. The J gene is TRBJ2-7, the V gene TRBV30; TRBD2 matches at 8 bases. V was pared by 4 bases and J by 0 bases, with 8 bases of the junction left unmatched. The CDR3 length is 15 residues. Germline CDR1 reads GTSNPN; CDR2 reads SVGIG (reference sequence).

As to this clone: This CDR3 is also generated by other DNA sequences in the sample. The V gene is TRBV19, the J gene TRBJ1-5; D is possibly TRBD1 (6 bases). This CDR3 has 13 residues. Between the trimmed V and J ends, which lost 5 bases and 7 bases, there was a span of 12 bases. Germline loops: CDR1 LNHDA, CDR2 SQIVND (reference sequence). The chain's CDR3 is CASSSGDRQPQHF. For the CDR3, the DNA is TGTGCCAGTAGTTCAGGGGATCGACAGCCCCAGCATTTT.

Only a few counts were recorded for this clone. The chain carries TRBV4-1 and TRBJ2-3; 10 bases fit TRBD2. The V gene end was trimmed by 1 base and the J gene end by 5 bases; junction bases not matched to a gene: 21. CDR3 length equals 21 residues. CDR1 is MGHRA and CDR2 is YSYEKL in the germline V gene. DNA of the CDR3: TGCGCCAGCAGCCAAGTACCCAGAGTCCTAGCGGGAGAAGGTAGGAAAGATACGCAGTATTTT. It encodes CASSQVPRVLAGEGRKDTQYF.

V usage is TRBV28 and J usage is TRBJ2-7, with TRBD2 identical over 10 bases. The CDR3 length is 16 residues. CDR1 is MDHEN, CDR2 SYDVKM, per germline. The V gene end was trimmed by 6 bases and the J gene end by 0 bases; junction bases not matched to a gene: 8. DNA for the CDR3: TGTGCCAGCAGAACTAGCGGGGAACTTTCCTCCTACGAGCAGTACTTC. This gives the protein CASRTSGELSSYEQYF.

The chain couples TRBV30 to TRBJ1-1, with 10 bases aligning to TRBD1. The CDR3 totals 14 residues. The trim removed 3 bases at V and 1 base at J, leaving 2 bases unmatched. Germline V lookup: CDR1 GTSNPN, CDR2 SVGIG (reference sequence). The chain's CDR3 is CAWSRDRGNTEAFF. DNA of the CDR3: TGTGCCTGGAGCCGGGACAGGGGGAACACTGAAGCTTTCTTT.

The chain is built from TRBV18 and TRBJ1-4, with 8 bases that match TRBD1. The germline CDR1 and CDR2 sequences are KGHSH and LQKENI. J was trimmed by 7 bases and V by 3 bases; bases with no gene match: 10. This CDR3 comprises 16 residues. In DNA form, the CDR3 reads TGTGCCAGCTCACCTCTCTGGACAGGGAACTCTGAAAAACTGTTTTTT. Amino acid sequence: CASSPLWTGNSEKLFF.

In the case of this clone: The sample contains more than one DNA sequence encoding this CDR3. This chain uses TRBV6-6 with TRBJ1-4; 8 bases line up with TRBD1. CDR1 is MNHNY, CDR2 SVGAGI, per germline (reference sequence). This CDR3 region has 16 residues. V lost 5 bases to trimming and J lost 5 bases; unmatched junction nucleotides: 10. In DNA, the CDR3 is TGTGCCAGCAGTATCCGACAGGGGACGACCAATGAAAAACTGTTTTTT. This encodes CASSIRQGTTNEKLFF.

There are a few counts of this clone. This chain joins TRBV28 and TRBJ2-7; the match to TRBD2 covers 7 bases. The junction had 10 bases not matched to a gene; V was cut back by 10 bases and J by 1 base. This CDR3 is built from 14 residues. Per germline, CDR1 MDHEN and CDR2 SYDVKM. In nucleotides, the CDR3 is TGTGCCATCCAGAGCGGGGCACTATCCTACGAGCAGTACTTC. This translates into CAIQSGALSYEQYF.

This chain uses TRBV9 with TRBJ1-2; 9 bases map to TRBD1. The germline V gene encodes CDR1 SGDLS and CDR2 YYNGEE. The V gene end was trimmed by 0 bases and the J gene end by 6 bases; junction bases not matched to a gene: 3. This CDR3 spans 14 amino acids. In DNA form, the CDR3 reads TGTGCCAGCAGCGTAGAGGGACAGGGAGATGGCTACACCTTC. Amino acid sequence: CASSVEGQGDGYTF. The whole variable domain, filled in from reference TRBV9 and TRBJ1-2, reads DSGVTQTPKHLITATGQRVTLRCSPRSGDLSVYWYQQSLDQGLQFLIQYYNGEERAKGNILERFSAQQFPDLHSELNLSSLELGDSALYFCASSVEGQGDGYTFGSGTRLTVV.

This sequence joins TRBV6-1 and TRBJ2-2; D uncertain. From germline, CDR1 is MNHNS and CDR2 SASEGT. CDR3 length: 15 amino acids. V was shortened by 8 bases and J by 4 bases, with 17 bases between the two germline ends. The CDR3 spells CASGLQVSGTGELFF. The CDR3, as DNA: TGTGCCAGCGGGCTCCAGGTCTCCGGCACCGGGGAGCTGTTTTTT.

This clone has more than one count but fewer than ten. The V gene is TRBV2, the J gene TRBJ1-4, with D possibly TRBD1 on 5 matching bases. Trimming removed 8 bases from V and 7 bases from J, with 14 bases in between. The CDR3 runs 13 residues. Germline V lookup: CDR1 SNHLY, CDR2 FYNNEI. The CDR3 here is CASRAGWVEKLFF. The DNA for the CDR3 is TGTGCCAGCCGGGCAGGGTGGGTTGAAAAACTGTTTTTT. Filled out from reference TRBV2 and TRBJ1-4, the complete variable domain reads EPEVTQTPSHQVTQMGQEVILRCVPISNHLYFYWYRQILGQKVEFLVSFYNNEISEKSEIFDDQFSVERPDGSNFTLKIRSTKLEDSAMYFCASRAGWVEKLFFGSGTQLSVL.

As DNA, the CDR3 is TGCGCCAGCAGCTTGGGAGGCCCAGAGACCCAGTACTTC. This translates into CASSLGGPETQYF. V is TRBV5-1 and J is TRBJ2-5; no firm D call. The V end was cut by 0 bases, the J end by 4 bases, with 7 bases between. Germline CDR1 SGHRS, CDR2 YFSETQ. CDR3 length: 13 amino acids.

V and J are TRBV9 and TRBJ1-3; D not resolved. The V end was cut by 7 bases, the J end by 4 bases, with 12 bases between. CDR1 and CDR2 (germline): SGDLS, YYNGEE. There are 13 residues in the CDR3. CDR3 sequence (DNA): TGTGCCAGCGCTACTTCAATGGGAAACACCATATATTTT. This gives the protein CASATSMGNTIYF.

The chain combines TRBV12-5 with TRBJ1-2; D is unresolved. Germline CDR1 is LGHNT and CDR2 is FRNRAP. The CDR3 consists of 13 residues. V lost 5 bases and J lost 2, with 9 bases in between. The DNA of the CDR3 is TGTGCTAGTGGTACGGGGTACAACTATGGCTACACCTTC. This encodes CASGTGYNYGYTF.

The DNA for the CDR3 is TGTGCCAGCAGCCCCTGGACAGGGGACAACTACGAGCAGTACTTC. This translates into CASSPWTGDNYEQYF. The chain is built from TRBV9 and TRBJ2-7; 9 positions agree with TRBD1. Germline CDR1 SGDLS, CDR2 YYNGEE. Trimming removed 4 bases from V and 3 bases from J; junction bases left unmatched: 8. The CDR3 sequence is 15 residues long.

CDR3 loop: CASSEVSGQIETQYF. In DNA, the CDR3 is TGTGCCAGCAGTGAAGTAAGCGGTCAGATCGAGACCCAGTACTTC. J is TRBJ2-5 and V is TRBV2; TRBD2 is a possible D gene (5 bases). Germline V CDR1 and CDR2: SNHLY, FYNNEI. The CDR3 runs to 15 residues. V lost 1 base and J 5 bases, leaving 14 bases between the germline ends.

This chain joins TRBV20-1 and TRBJ1-2, with TRBD1 matching over 8 bases. CDR1 is DFQATT, CDR2 SNEGSKA, per germline (reference sequence). V shed 2 bases, J shed 8 bases, and the junction held 1 base outside the gene matches. The length of the CDR3 is 11 residues. CDR3: CSARTGGGYTF. The CDR3 DNA is TGCAGTGCTAGAACAGGGGGGGGCTACACCTTC.

The chain carries TRBV9 and TRBJ1-6; 8 nucleotides agree with TRBD1. Per the germline V gene, CDR1 is SGDLS and CDR2 is YYNGEE. The CDR3 extends over 16 amino acids. J lost 7 bases, V lost 4 bases, and 10 bases had no gene match. The CDR3 DNA follows: TGTGCCAGCAGCTCGCAACCAGGGGGCGGGAATTCACCCCTCCACTTT. Translation gives CASSSQPGGGNSPLHF.

This clone was seen once. The chain recombines TRBV5-4 with TRBJ2-3, with 7 bases lining up with TRBD1. V lost 0 bases and J lost 3; bases outside the gene matches: 7. The CDR3 is 16 residues long. CDR1 SGHNT and CDR2 YYREEE come from the germline V gene (reference sequence). Here the CDR3 DNA reads TGTGCCAGCAGCTTGGGGATGGGACAGTCGACAGATACGCAGTATTTT. This gives the protein CASSLGMGQSTDTQYF.

The V call is TRBV13, the J call TRBJ2-7; 10 bases agree with TRBD1. With V trimmed by 5 bases and J by 2 bases, 9 bases remained unmatched. CDR3 length equals 16 residues. Germline V gene lookup returns CDR1 PRHDT and CDR2 FYEKMQ (reference sequence). Here the CDR3 reads CASSVRGQGIAYEQYF. The DNA for the CDR3 is TGTGCCAGCAGCGTCAGGGGACAGGGGATCGCCTACGAGCAGTACTTC.